These T cell receptor beta chains were read from a single sample in a study of cytomegalovirus exposure and HLA in healthy donors. Here immunoSEQ multiplex PCR was the method, and the copy in TCRdb shows in-frame clones only, minus some. The top ten clones hold around 3.1% of a sample with over 150,000 clones, about three quarters of them seen once. Sample: PBMCs. The receptors derive from a woman in her fifties or sixties in good health and CMV-seropositive. CDR3s include the opening cysteine and the closing phenylalanine or tryptophan. A D gene is named only where the DNA matches it firmly. Size is stated for part of the rows, as once, few or many counts, or as a class when the clone is expanded.

j_call,d_call,clone_size,v_call,cdr3_aa,cdr3_nt
TRBJ1-2,TRBD1,.,TRBV9,CASSVGGTGYGYTF,TGTGCCAGCAGCGTAGGGGGGACAGGGTATGGCTACACCTTC
TRBJ2-5,.,.,TRBV19,CASSGDQETQYF,TGTGCCAGTAGCGGGGACCAAGAGACCCAGTACTTC
TRBJ2-3,.,.,TRBV30,CAWSRGAGTDTQYF,TGTGCCTGGAGTCGGGGGGCTGGCACAGATACGCAGTATTTT
TRBJ2-3,TRBD2,.,TRBV7-9,CASAQGTIVGTDTQYF,TGTGCCAGCGCCCAAGGGACTATCGTCGGCACAGATACGCAGTATTTT
TRBJ1-1,.,once,TRBV2,CASRPGPTEAFF,TGTGCCAGCAGGCCAGGGCCCACTGAAGCTTTCTTT
TRBJ2-5,.,.,TRBV11-3,CASSSIETQYF,TGTGCCAGCAGCTCCATAGAGACCCAGTACTTC
TRBJ2-1,TRBD2,once,TRBV4-1,CASSQASLGLAGVQQFF,TGCGCCAGCAGCCAAGCCTCCCTCGGGCTAGCGGGAGTGCAGCAGTTCTTC
TRBJ2-3,.,.,TRBV18,CASSPMIRETDTQYF,TGTGCCAGCTCACCAATGATTAGAGAGACAGATACGCAGTATTTT
TRBJ1-2,TRBD1,.,TRBV28,CASRLTGGVDGYTF,TGTGCCAGCAGACTCACAGGGGGCGTAGATGGCTACACCTTC
TRBJ2-5,TRBD1,.,TRBV29-1,CSVALTGSSETQYF,TGCAGCGTTGCTTTGACAGGGTCCTCGGAGACCCAGTACTTC
TRBJ2-3,TRBD2,.,TRBV12-5,CASGLLADTDTQYF,TGTGCTAGTGGTTTGCTAGCGGACACAGATACGCAGTATTTT
TRBJ2-2,TRBD1,.,TRBV11-1,CASSRQGTANTGELFF,TGTGCCAGCAGCAGACAGGGGACTGCGAACACCGGGGAGCTGTTTTTT
TRBJ1-2,.,.,TRBV5-1,CASSLAQGYGYTF,TGCGCCAGCAGCTTGGCACAGGGCTATGGCTACACCTTC
TRBJ2-7,.,.,TRBV10-3,CAISYGYEQYF,TGTGCCATCAGTTACGGGTACGAGCAGTACTTC
TRBJ1-1,TRBD1,once,TRBV4-1,CASSHGQGELAFF,TGCGCCAGCAGCCACGGACAGGGAGAATTGGCTTTCTTT
TRBJ1-3,.,few,TRBV30,CAWSVGSSGNTIYF,TGTGCCTGGAGTGTAGGGAGCTCTGGAAACACCATATATTTT
TRBJ1-2,.,.,TRBV5-1,CASSPDGSLGGDGYTF,TGCGCCAGCAGCCCAGACGGATCTCTAGGGGGGGATGGCTACACCTTC
TRBJ2-5,.,.,TRBV9,CASSVELYQETQYF,TGTGCCAGCAGCGTTGAGCTGTACCAAGAGACCCAGTACTTC
TRBJ1-2,TRBD1,.,TRBV30,CAWGDRGYTF,TGTGCCTGGGGGGACAGGGGCTACACCTTC
TRBJ2-7,.,few,TRBV19,CASNDRINSYEQYF,TGTGCCAGTAACGACAGGATCAACTCCTACGAGCAGTACTTC
TRBJ1-1,.,.,TRBV11-2,CASSYGRGAWGLNTEAFF,TGTGCCAGCAGCTACGGTCGCGGGGCCTGGGGACTGAACACTGAAGCTTTCTTT
TRBJ2-1,.,.,TRBV29-1,CSVDEWASISDEQFF,TGCAGCGTTGATGAATGGGCTAGCATCAGTGATGAGCAGTTCTTC
TRBJ2-6,.,.,TRBV5-1,CASSFTASSGANGLTF,TGCGCCAGCAGCTTTACAGCCAGCTCTGGGGCCAACGGCCTGACTTTC
TRBJ2-7,TRBD1,once,TRBV27,CASSFDRGQGEQYF,TGTGCCAGCAGTTTTGATAGGGGGCAAGGCGAGCAGTACTTC
TRBJ1-2,TRBD1,.,TRBV6-5,CASSYSGGGYTF,TGTGCCAGCAGTTACTCAGGGGGCGGCTACACCTTC
TRBJ1-5,TRBD1,.,TRBV6-1,CASSEALTGSSQPQHF,TGTGCCAGCAGTGAAGCCCTGACAGGGTCTAGCCAGCCCCAGCATTTT
TRBJ1-6,.,.,TRBV7-2,CASSLAETGRSPLHF,TGTGCCAGCAGCTTAGCTGAGACAGGACGGTCACCCCTCCACTTT
TRBJ2-7,TRBD1,.,TRBV2,CASSKGQVSAYEQYF,TGTGCCAGCAGTAAAGGACAGGTTTCCGCCTACGAGCAGTACTTC
TRBJ2-7,.,.,TRBV18,CASSPRSGGGGHEQYF,TGTGCCAGCTCACCACGTTCCGGGGGTGGGGGACACGAGCAGTACTTC
TRBJ2-5,.,.,TRBV7-2,CASSLIAGIGETQYF,TGTGCCAGCAGCTTAATAGCAGGGATAGGGGAGACCCAGTACTTC
TRBJ2-7,TRBD2,.,TRBV7-2,CASSLRAGTSGSSYEQYF,TGTGCCAGCAGCTTACGGGCCGGGACTAGCGGGAGCTCCTACGAGCAGTACTTC
TRBJ2-7,TRBD2,few,TRBV10-1,CASSESSSGALYF,TGCGCCAGCAGTGAGTCATCTAGCGGCGCCCTGTACTTC
TRBJ2-5,TRBD2,.,TRBV2,CASSELTSGETQYF,TGTGCCAGCAGTGAACTTACTAGCGGAGAGACCCAGTACTTC
TRBJ2-7,TRBD1,.,TRBV28,CASSTLRDRGVGEQYF,TGTGCCAGCAGTACACTAAGGGACAGGGGGGTCGGCGAGCAGTACTTC
TRBJ2-5,TRBD2,few,TRBV6-1,CASSETGGETQYF,TGTGCCAGCAGTGAAACGGGGGGAGAGACCCAGTACTTC
TRBJ2-1,.,.,TRBV7-3,CASSSHESGWGDEQFF,TGTGCCAGCAGCTCCCACGAGTCCGGGTGGGGGGATGAGCAGTTCTTC
TRBJ1-2,.,.,TRBV4-3,CASSPTVRDSYGYTF,TGCGCCAGCAGTCCAACGGTGAGGGACTCATATGGCTACACCTTC
TRBJ2-3,.,few,TRBV19,CASSTLPGTDTQYF,TGTGCCAGTAGTACCCTACCGGGGACAGATACGCAGTATTTT
TRBJ1-1,.,.,TRBV5-5,CASSLGIRGNTEAFF,TGTGCCAGCAGCTTGGGTATACGAGGGAACACTGAAGCTTTCTTT
TRBJ2-1,.,.,TRBV27,CASSLSEGRTPNNEQFF,TGTGCCAGCAGTTTATCGGAGGGCAGAACCCCTAACAATGAGCAGTTCTTC